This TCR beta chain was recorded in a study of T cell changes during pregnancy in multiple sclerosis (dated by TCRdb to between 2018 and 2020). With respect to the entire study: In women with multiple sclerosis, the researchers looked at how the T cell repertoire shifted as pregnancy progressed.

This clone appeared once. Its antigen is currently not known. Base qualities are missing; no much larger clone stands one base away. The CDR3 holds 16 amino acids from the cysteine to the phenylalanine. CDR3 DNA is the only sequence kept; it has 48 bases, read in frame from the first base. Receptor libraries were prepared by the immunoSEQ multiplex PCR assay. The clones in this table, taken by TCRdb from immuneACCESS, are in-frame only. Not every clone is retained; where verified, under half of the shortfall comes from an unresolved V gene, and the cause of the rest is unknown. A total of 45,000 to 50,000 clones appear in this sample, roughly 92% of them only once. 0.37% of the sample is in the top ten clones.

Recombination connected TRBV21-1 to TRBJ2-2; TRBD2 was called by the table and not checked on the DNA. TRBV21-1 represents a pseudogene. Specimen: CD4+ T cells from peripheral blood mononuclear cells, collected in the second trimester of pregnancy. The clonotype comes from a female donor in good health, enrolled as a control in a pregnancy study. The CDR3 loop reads CASSKEELPNTGELFF. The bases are TGTGCCAGCAGCAAAGAGGAGCTCCCGAACACCGGGGAGCTGTTTTTT.